A selection of T cell receptor beta chains follows, all from one sample in a study of T cell responses to AZD1222 COVID-19 vaccine. Data came from immunoSEQ multiplex PCR; TCRdb stores just in-frame clones and leaves some out. The profile shows roughly 160,000 clones, around 90% of them singletons. Here the sequenced sample was peripheral blood, taken 28 days after the second AZD1222 dose. These receptors were taken from an adult who received the AZD1222 COVID-19 vaccine. Both conserved end residues are part of each CDR3. The D gene is left open where the match is weak.

v_gene: TRBV4-1
d_gene: -
CDR3aa: CASSPRGGGNYGYTF

v_gene: TRBV7-9
d_gene: -
CDR3aa: CASSLPPSLDTQYF

v_gene: TRBV12-3/TRBV12-4
d_gene: -
CDR3aa: CASSLTRNTEAFF

v_gene: TRBV5-1
d_gene: -
CDR3aa: CASSRTTPPEAFF

v_gene: TRBV29-1
d_gene: -
CDR3aa: CSVEERWAGLFTDTQYF

v_gene: TRBV6-6
d_gene: -
CDR3aa: CASTLLEGAGTDTQYF

v_gene: TRBV4-1
d_gene: TRBD2
CDR3aa: CASSQELAGVNEQFF

v_gene: TRBV5-5
d_gene: -
CDR3aa: CASSLEAHLNQPQHF

v_gene: TRBV6-5
d_gene: -
CDR3aa: CASRTDYGYTF

v_gene: TRBV7-2
d_gene: -
CDR3aa: CASSSPMGGVNTEAFF

v_gene: TRBV9
d_gene: -
CDR3aa: CASSSGVSTSTDTQYF

v_gene: TRBV7-9
d_gene: -
CDR3aa: CASSLKWMSFF

v_gene: TRBV5-1
d_gene: -
CDR3aa: CASSLAAYSPLHF

v_gene: TRBV15
d_gene: TRBD1
CDR3aa: CATSRDRGQAVLYGYTF

v_gene: TRBV4-2
d_gene: -
CDR3aa: CASSGRTSTVSYEQYF

v_gene: TRBV3-1/TRBV3-2
d_gene: -
CDR3aa: CASSQEYEQYF

v_gene: TRBV5-1
d_gene: TRBD1
CDR3aa: CASSLAGTDPYEQYF

v_gene: TRBV19
d_gene: -
CDR3aa: CASRILGGRDSNQPQHF

v_gene: TRBV6-6
d_gene: -
CDR3aa: CASSHNQGPNQPQHF

v_gene: TRBV5-1
d_gene: -
CDR3aa: CASSPATGKQETQYF

v_gene: TRBV4-2
d_gene: -
CDR3aa: CASSHRRLYPEAFF

v_gene: TRBV27
d_gene: -
CDR3aa: CASSSRQWGQYQPQHF

v_gene: TRBV11-2
d_gene: -
CDR3aa: CASSFRAAPNEKLFF

v_gene: TRBV13
d_gene: -
CDR3aa: CATPHPDSSNCSGNTIYF

v_gene: TRBV9
d_gene: -
CDR3aa: CASSVADGESFAGELFF

v_gene: TRBV9
d_gene: TRBD1
CDR3aa: CASSVISGTGNTGELFF

v_gene: TRBV4-2
d_gene: TRBD2
CDR3aa: CASSQGREGEQYF